This T cell receptor (beta chain) was obtained from a study of CD4 T cells in relation to SARS-CoV-2 and coronaviruses. As for the study in general: After less than 11 days of antigen culture, PBMC TCR beta CDR3s were sequenced.

Study observations and caveats: Compared with monoreactive clones, crossreactive clones showed significantly weaker SARS-CoV-2 expansion.

After removal of 3 bases from V and 5 bases from J, the junction contained 1 base not matched to a gene. The CDR3 has 14 amino acids. CDR1 is LNHDA and CDR2 is SQIVND in the germline V gene (reference sequence). The protocol was immunoSEQ multiplex PCR, while the TCRdb copy is restricted to in-frame clones and leaves out a portion. The sample records 20,000 to 25,000 clones, around 78% being singletons. Regarding this clone: The target antigen is unknown.

CD4+ T cells from unexposed donors were obtained before the COVID-19 pandemic (2011-2018). After less than 11 days of culture, CD4+ T cells were isolated. Unexposed-donor CD4+ T cells were probed with SARS-CoV-2 S/N and four cold-coronavirus spikes, cells permitting. The rearrangement links TRBV19 to TRBJ2-2, with TRBD1 identical over 9 bases. Sequenced material: CD4+ T cells from PBMCs, cultured in vitro. The sequence was obtained from a human donor in good health. In nucleotides, the CDR3 is TGTGCCAGTAGTATTGACAGGGGGACCGGGGAGCTGTTTTTT. This encodes CASSIDRGTGELFF.